This T cell receptor (beta chain) emerged from a study of blood T cell repertoires in COVID-19. Study information: Donors in the United States, Italy and Spain gave samples during acute or convalescent COVID-19.

Trimming removed 5 bases at V and 5 bases at J, with 15 bases between. The CDR3 covers 15 residues. CDR1 SGHTA and CDR2 FQGNSA come from the germline V gene. Profiling relied on immunoSEQ multiplex PCR, and the TCRdb table lists in-frame clones only, not all of them. The table has a few hundred thousand clones, roughly 86% seen once. Participants, about 18 to 90 years old, spanned around 25 US areas. Sequenced material: PBMCs or T cells enriched from blood (not recorded which). The J gene is TRBJ2-2, the V gene TRBV7-2; D might be TRBD1 (5 bases). This TCR derives from a man aged 30-40 years who had recovered from COVID-19. The CDR3 coding sequence is TGTGCCAGCAGCGGCCGCAGGGTGGGGACCGGGGAGCTGTTTTTT. Translation gives CASSGRRVGTGELFF.